This TCR beta chain emerged from a study of blood T cell repertoires in COVID-19. Some clones are missing from TCRdb's copy, which holds only in-frame ones; the method was immunoSEQ multiplex PCR. Of about 180,000 clones listed, around three quarters were seen once; the top ten hold about 6.8%. J gave up 2 bases and V 7 bases, and 5 bases lay outside the gene matches. The germline gives CDR1 SGHDT, CDR2 YYEEEE. CDR3 length equals 13 residues. This clone was picked up a small number of times. The receptor was derived from a man in his 70s with active or convalescent COVID-19. The chain links TRBV5-6 to TRBJ2-7, with 8 bases that match TRBD1. Sequenced material: peripheral blood. In DNA form, the CDR3 reads TGTGCCAGCCGGGACAGGCAGACCTACGAGCAGTACTTC. This translates into CASRDRQTYEQYF.